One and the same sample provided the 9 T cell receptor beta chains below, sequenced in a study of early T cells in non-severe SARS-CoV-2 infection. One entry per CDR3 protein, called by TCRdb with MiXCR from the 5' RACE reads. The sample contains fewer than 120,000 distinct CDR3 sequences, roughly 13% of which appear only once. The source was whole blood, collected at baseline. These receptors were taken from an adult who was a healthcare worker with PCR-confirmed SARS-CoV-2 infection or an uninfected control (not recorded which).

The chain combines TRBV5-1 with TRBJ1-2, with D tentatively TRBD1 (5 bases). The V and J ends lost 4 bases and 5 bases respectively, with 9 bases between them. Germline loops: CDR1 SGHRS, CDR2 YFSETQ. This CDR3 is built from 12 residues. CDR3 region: CASSQGEYGYTF. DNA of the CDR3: TGCGCCAGCAGCCAGGGAGAATATGGCTACACCTTC.

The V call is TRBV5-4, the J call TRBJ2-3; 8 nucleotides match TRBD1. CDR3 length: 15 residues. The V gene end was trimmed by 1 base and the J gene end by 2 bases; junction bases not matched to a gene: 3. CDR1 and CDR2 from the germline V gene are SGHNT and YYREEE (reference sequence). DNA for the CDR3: TGTGCCAGCAGCTTGACGGACAGGGCCACAGATACGCAGTATTTT. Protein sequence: CASSLTDRATDTQYF.

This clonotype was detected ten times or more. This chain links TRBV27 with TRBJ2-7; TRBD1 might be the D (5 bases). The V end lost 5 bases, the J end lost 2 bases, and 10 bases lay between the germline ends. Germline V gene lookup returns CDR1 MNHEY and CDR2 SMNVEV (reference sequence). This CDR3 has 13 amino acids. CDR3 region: CASSLRGPYEQYF. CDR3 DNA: TGTGCCAGCAGTCTAAGGGGTCCCTACGAGCAGTACTTC.

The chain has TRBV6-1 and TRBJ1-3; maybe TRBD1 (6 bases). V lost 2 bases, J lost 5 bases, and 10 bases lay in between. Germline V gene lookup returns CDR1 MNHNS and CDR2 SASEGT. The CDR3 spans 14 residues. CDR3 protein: CASSETGRRNTIYF. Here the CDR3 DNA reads TGTGCCAGCAGTGAAACAGGGCGTAGAAACACCATATATTTT.

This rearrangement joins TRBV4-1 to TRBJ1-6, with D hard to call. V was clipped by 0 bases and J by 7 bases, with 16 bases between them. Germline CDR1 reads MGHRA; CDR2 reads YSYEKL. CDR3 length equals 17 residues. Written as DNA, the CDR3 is TGCGCCAGCAGCCAAGAGAGGGTCCGAGGGTCCAATTCACCCCTCCACTTT. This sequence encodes CASSQERVRGSNSPLHF.

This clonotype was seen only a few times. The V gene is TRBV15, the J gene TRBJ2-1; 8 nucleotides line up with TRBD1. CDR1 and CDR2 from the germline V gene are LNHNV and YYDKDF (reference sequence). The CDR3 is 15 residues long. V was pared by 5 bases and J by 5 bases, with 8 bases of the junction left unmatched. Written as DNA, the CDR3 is TGTGCCACCAGCGGGACAGGACGTTGGAACAATGAGCAGTTCTTC. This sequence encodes CATSGTGRWNNEQFF.

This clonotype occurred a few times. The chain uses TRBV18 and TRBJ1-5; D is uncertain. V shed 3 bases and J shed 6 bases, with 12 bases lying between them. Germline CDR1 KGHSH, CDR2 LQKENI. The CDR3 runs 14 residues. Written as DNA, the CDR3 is TGTGCCAGCTCACCGACCCCGGCGGGTCAGCCCCAGCATTTT. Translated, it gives CASSPTPAGQPQHF.

CDR3 loop: CASSLTPDSYQPQHF. CDR3 DNA: TGTGCCAGCAGCCTAACCCCCGACAGTTATCAGCCCCAGCATTTT. V is TRBV11-2 and J is TRBJ1-5, with a weak D call TRBD1 (5 bases). Germline V CDR1 and CDR2: SGHAT, FQNNGV. The CDR3 has 15 residues. The V and J ends lost 5 bases and 5 bases respectively, with 16 bases between them.

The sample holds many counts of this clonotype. The CDR3 sequence is CASSLGTYEQYF. CDR3 DNA: TGTGCCAGCAGCTTAGGGACCTACGAGCAGTACTTC. V and J are TRBV7-6 and TRBJ2-7; D unclear. The CDR3 totals 12 residues. Germline values: CDR1 SGHVS, CDR2 FNYEAQ. The V end was cut by 1 base, the J end by 2 bases, with 3 bases between.